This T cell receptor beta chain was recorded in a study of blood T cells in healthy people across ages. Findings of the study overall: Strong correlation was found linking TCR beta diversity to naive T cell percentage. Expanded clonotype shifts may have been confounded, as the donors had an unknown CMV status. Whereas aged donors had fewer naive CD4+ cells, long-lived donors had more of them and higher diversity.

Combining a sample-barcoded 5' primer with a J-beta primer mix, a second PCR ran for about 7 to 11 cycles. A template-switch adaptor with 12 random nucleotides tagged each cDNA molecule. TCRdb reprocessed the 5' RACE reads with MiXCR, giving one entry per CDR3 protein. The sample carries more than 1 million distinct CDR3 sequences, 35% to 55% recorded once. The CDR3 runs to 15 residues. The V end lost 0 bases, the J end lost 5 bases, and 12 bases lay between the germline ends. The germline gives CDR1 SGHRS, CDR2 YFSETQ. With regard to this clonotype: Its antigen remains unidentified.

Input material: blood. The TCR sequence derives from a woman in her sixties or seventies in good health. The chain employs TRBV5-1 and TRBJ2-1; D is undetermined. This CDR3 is CASSLAVTRDNEQFF. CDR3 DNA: TGCGCCAGCAGCTTGGCCGTGACTCGAGACAATGAGCAGTTCTTC.